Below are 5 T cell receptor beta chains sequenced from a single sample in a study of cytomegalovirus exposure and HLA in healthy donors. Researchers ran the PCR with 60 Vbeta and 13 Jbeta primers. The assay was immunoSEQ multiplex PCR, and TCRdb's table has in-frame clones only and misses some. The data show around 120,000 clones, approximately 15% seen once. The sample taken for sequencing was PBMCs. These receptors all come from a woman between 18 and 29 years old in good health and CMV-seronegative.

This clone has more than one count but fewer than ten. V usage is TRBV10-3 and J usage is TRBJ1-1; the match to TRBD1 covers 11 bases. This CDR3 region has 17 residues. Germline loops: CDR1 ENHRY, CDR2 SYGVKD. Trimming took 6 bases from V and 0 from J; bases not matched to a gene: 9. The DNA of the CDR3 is TGTGCCATCAGGCCCCGGACAGGGGGCATCATGAACACTGAAGCTTTCTTT. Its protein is CAIRPRTGGIMNTEAFF.

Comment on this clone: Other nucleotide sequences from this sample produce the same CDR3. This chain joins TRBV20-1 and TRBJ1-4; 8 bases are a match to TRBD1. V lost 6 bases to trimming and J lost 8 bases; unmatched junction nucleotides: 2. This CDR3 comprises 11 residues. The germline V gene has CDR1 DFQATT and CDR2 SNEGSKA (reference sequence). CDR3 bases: TGCAGTGCGGACAGGGAGGAAAAACTGTTTTTT. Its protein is CSADREEKLFF.

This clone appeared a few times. CDR3 DNA sequence: TGTGCCACCAGCAGAGATCGGCAGGATTATTCACCCCTCCACTTT. Amino acids: CATSRDRQDYSPLHF. The chain employs TRBV15 and TRBJ1-6; D uncertain. Trimming stripped 0 bases from V and 8 bases from J, with 11 bases between. Germline V gene sequence: CDR1 LNHNV, CDR2 YYDKDF (reference sequence). The CDR3 contains 15 residues. Together with reference TRBV15 and TRBJ1-6, the CDR3 gives the full variable domain: DAMVIQNPRYQVTQFGKPVTLSCSQTLNHNVMYWYQQKSSQAPKLLFHYYDKDFNNEADTPDNFQSRRPNTSFCFLDIRSPGLGDTAMYLCATSRDRQDYSPLHFGNGTRLTVT.

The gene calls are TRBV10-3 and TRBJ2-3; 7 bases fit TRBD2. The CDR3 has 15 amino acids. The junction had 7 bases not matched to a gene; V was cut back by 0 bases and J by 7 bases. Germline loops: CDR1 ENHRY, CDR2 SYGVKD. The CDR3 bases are TGTGCCATCAGTGAGTCACGCGGGGGAGATTATACGCAGTATTTT. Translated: CAISESRGGDYTQYF.

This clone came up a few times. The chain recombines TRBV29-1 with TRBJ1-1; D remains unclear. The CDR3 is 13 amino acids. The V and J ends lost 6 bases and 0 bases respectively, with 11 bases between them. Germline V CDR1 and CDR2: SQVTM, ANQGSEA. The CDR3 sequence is CSVLGFLNTEAFF. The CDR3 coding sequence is TGCAGCGTCCTCGGGTTCCTGAACACTGAAGCTTTCTTT.